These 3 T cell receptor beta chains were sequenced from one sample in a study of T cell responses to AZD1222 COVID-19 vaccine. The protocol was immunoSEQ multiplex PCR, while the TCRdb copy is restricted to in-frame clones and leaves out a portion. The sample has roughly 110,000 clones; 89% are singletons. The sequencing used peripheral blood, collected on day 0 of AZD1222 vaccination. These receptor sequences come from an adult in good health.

Here the CDR3 reads CASSPSYGYTF. The CDR3 DNA sequence: TGTGCCAGCTCACCATCCTATGGCTACACCTTC. The chain recombines TRBV18 with TRBJ1-2; D is uncertain. Trimming pared 2 bases from V and 4 bases from J, leaving 2 bases between. CDR3 size: 11 residues. Germline V gene lookup returns CDR1 KGHSH and CDR2 LQKENI.

Here the CDR3 DNA reads TGTGCCAGCAGCCGGCTCCAGGGTACTAGAGGGGCCAACGTCCTGACTTTC. It specifies CASSRLQGTRGANVLTF. This rearrangement joins TRBV9 to TRBJ2-6; D may match TRBD1 or TRBD2 (5 bases each). The CDR3 length is 17 residues. Germline CDR1 SGDLS, CDR2 YYNGEE. V was shortened by 4 bases and J by 4 bases, with 18 bases between the two germline ends. Drawing the rest from reference TRBV9 and TRBJ2-6, the complete variable domain is DSGVTQTPKHLITATGQRVTLRCSPRSGDLSVYWYQQSLDQGLQFLIQYYNGEERAKGNILERFSAQQFPDLHSELNLSSLELGDSALYFCASSRLQGTRGANVLTFGAGSRLTVL.

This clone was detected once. The CDR3 is CASSYSSTGASYEQYF. The CDR3 DNA sequence: TGTGCCAGCAGTTACTCCTCGACAGGAGCTTCCTACGAGCAGTACTTC. The rearrangement joins TRBV6-6 to TRBJ2-7; possible D gene TRBD1, 6 bases. The CDR3 covers 16 residues. Trimming stripped 0 bases from V and 1 base from J, with 13 bases between. CDR1 and CDR2 from the germline V gene are MNHNY and SVGAGI (reference sequence).